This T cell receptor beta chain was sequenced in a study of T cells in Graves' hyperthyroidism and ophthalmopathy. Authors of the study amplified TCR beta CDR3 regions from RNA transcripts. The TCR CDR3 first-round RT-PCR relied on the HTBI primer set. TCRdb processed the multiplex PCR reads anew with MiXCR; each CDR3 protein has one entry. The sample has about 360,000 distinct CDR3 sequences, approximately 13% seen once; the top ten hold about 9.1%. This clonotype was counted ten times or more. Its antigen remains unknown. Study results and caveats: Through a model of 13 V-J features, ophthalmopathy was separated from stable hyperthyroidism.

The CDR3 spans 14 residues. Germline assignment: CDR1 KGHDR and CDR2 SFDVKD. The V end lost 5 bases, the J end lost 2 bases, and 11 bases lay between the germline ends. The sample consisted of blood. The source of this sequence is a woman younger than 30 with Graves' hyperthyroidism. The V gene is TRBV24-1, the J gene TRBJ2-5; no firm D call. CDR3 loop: CATSGAGEQETQYF. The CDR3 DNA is TGTGCCACCAGTGGGGCAGGAGAACAAGAGACCCAGTACTTC.